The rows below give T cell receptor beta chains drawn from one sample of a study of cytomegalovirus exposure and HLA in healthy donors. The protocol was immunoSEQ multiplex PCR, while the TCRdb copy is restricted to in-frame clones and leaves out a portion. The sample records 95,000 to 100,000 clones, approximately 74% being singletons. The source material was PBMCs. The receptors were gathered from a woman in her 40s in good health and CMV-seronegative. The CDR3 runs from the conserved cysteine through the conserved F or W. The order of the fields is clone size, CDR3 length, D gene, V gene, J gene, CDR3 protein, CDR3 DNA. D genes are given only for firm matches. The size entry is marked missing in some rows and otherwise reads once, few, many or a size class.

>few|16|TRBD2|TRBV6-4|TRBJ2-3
CASSEASGGPTDTQYF
TGTGCCAGCAGTGAGGCTAGCGGGGGGCCCACAGATACGCAGTATTTT
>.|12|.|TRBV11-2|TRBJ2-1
CASSLEQGGRFF
TGTGCCAGCAGCTTAGAACAGGGAGGGAGGTTCTTC
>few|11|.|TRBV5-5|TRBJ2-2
CASSFSGELFF
TGTGCCAGCAGCTTCTCCGGGGAGCTGTTTTTT
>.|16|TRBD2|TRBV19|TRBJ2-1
CASSRLAGGSYNEQFF
TGTGCCAGTAGTCGACTAGCGGGGGGCTCCTACAATGAGCAGTTCTTC
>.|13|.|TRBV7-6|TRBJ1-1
CASSLSVNTEAFF
TGTGCCAGCAGCTTATCTGTTAACACTGAAGCTTTCTTT
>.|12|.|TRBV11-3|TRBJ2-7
CASSGAGYEQYF
TGTGCCAGCAGTGGGGCAGGTTACGAGCAGTACTTC
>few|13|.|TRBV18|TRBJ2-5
CASSLALQETQYF
TGTGCCAGCTCCCTAGCACTTCAAGAGACCCAGTACTTC
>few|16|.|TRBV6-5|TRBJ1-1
CASSYGLQREHTEAFF
TGTGCCAGCAGTTACGGACTACAGAGGGAACACACTGAAGCTTTCTTT
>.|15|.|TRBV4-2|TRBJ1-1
CASSQELGGGTEAFF
TGTGCCAGCAGCCAAGAGTTAGGGGGGGGCACTGAAGCTTTCTTT
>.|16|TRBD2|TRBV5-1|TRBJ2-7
CASSLGGGATNYEQYF
TGCGCCAGCAGCTTGGGGGGGGGAGCCACTAACTACGAGCAGTACTTC
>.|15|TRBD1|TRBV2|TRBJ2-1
CASLRLYRGDNEQFF
TGTGCCAGCCTTAGATTATACAGGGGAGACAATGAGCAGTTCTTC
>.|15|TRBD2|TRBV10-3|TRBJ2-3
CAISENSGDTDTQYF
TGTGCCATCAGTGAGAATAGCGGGGACACAGATACGCAGTATTTT
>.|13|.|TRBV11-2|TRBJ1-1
CASSLGRTVRAFF
TGTGCCAGCAGCTTAGGACGGACAGTTAGGGCTTTCTTT
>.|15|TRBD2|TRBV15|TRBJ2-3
CATSRDLAARDTQYF
TGTGCCACCAGCAGAGATCTAGCGGCTCGGGATACGCAGTATTTT
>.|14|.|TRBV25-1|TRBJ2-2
CASSESTGSGELFF
TGTGCCAGCAGTGAGAGTACAGGTTCCGGGGAGCTGTTTTTT
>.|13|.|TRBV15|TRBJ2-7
CATSREFNYEQYF
TGTGCCACCAGCAGAGAGTTTAACTACGAGCAGTACTTC